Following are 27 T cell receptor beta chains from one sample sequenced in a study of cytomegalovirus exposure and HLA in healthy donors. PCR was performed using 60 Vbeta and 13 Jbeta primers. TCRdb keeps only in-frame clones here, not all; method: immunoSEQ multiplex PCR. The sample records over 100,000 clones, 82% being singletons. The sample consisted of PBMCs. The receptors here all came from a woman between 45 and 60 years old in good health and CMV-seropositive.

The CDR3 coding sequence is TGTGCCAGTAGTATACGGAACAGCAGATATGGCTACACCTTC. Translating gives CASSIRNSRYGYTF. V usage is TRBV19 and J usage is TRBJ1-2; unclear D gene. The CDR3 loop spans 14 amino acids. Trimming stripped 2 bases from V and 5 bases from J, with 12 bases between. CDR1 and CDR2 (germline): LNHDA, SQIVND (reference sequence).

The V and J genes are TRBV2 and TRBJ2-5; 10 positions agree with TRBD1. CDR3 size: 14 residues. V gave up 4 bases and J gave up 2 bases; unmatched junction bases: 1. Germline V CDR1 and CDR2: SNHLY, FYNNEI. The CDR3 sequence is CASSVDRGQETQYF. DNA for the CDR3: TGTGCCAGCAGTGTGGACAGGGGGCAAGAGACCCAGTACTTC.

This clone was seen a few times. The CDR3 DNA follows: TGTGCCAGCAGTCCCGGACAGGGAGGTCGTCAGCCCCAGCATTTT. This encodes CASSPGQGGRQPQHF. The V gene is TRBV2, the J gene TRBJ1-5; TRBD1 aligns across 8 bases. CDR3 length: 15 amino acids. Germline trimming cut 5 bases from V and 6 bases from J; bases unmatched to any gene: 9. Germline V gene data show CDR1 as SNHLY and CDR2 as FYNNEI.

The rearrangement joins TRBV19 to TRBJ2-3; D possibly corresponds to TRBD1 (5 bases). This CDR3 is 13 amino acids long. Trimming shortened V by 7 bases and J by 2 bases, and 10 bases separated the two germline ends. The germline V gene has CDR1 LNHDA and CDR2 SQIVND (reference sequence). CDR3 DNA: TGTGCCAGTACCACAGGCAACACAGATACGCAGTATTTT. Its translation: CASTTGNTDTQYF.

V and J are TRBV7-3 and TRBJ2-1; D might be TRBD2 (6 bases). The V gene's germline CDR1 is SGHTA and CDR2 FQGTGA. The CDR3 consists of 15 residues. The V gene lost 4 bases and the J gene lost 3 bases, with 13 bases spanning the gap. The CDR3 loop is CASSSGEDLYNEQFF. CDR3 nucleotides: TGTGCCAGCAGCTCCGGGGAGGATCTCTACAATGAGCAGTTCTTC.

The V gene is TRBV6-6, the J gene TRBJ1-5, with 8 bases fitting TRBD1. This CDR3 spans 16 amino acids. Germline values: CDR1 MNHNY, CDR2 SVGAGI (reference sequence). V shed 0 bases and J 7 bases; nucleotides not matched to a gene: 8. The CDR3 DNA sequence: TGTGCCAGCAGTTACTCGAGGCCGACAGGGGAACAGCCCCAGCATTTT. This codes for CASSYSRPTGEQPQHF.

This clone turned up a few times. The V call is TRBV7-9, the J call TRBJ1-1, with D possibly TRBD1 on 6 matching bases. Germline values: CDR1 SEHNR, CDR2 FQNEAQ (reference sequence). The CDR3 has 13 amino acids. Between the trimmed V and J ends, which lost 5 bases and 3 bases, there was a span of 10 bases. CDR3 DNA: TGTGCCAGCAGCGAGGACAGCTACACTGAAGCTTTCTTT. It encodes CASSEDSYTEAFF.

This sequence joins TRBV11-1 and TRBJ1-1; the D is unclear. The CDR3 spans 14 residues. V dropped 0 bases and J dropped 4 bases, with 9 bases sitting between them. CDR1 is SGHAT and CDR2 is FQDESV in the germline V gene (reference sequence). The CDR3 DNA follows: TGTGCCAGCAGCTTAGCGCAGGCAGCCACTGAAGCTTTCTTT. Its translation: CASSLAQAATEAFF.

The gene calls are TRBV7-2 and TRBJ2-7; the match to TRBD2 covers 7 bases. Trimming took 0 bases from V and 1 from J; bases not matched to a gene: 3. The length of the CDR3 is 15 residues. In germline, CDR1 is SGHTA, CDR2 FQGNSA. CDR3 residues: CASSLAVGGSYEQYF. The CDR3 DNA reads TGTGCCAGCAGCTTAGCGGTCGGGGGGTCCTACGAGCAGTACTTC.

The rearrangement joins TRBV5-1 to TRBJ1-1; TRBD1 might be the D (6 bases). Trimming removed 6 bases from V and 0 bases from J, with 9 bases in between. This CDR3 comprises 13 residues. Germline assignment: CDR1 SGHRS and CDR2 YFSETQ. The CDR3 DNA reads TGCGCCAGCAAGGGGGACGTGAACACTGAAGCTTTCTTT. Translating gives CASKGDVNTEAFF.

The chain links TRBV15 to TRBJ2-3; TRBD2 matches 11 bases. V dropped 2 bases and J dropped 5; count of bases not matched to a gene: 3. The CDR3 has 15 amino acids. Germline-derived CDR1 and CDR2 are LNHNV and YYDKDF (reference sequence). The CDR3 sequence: CATSRRTSGRDTQYF. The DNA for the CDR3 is TGTGCCACCAGCAGACGGACTAGCGGGCGAGATACGCAGTATTTT.

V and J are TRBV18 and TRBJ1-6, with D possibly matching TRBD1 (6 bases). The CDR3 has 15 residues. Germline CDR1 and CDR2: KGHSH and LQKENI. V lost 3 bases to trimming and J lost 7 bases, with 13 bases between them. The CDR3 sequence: CASSPSGTINSPLHF. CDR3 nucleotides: TGTGCCAGCTCACCTTCCGGGACAATCAATTCACCCCTCCACTTT.

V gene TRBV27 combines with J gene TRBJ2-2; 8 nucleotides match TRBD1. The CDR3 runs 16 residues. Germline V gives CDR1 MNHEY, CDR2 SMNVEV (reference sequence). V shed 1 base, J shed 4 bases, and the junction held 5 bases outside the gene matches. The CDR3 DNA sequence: TGTGCCAGCAGTTTATGGGGCAGGGGGCTCACCGGGGAGCTGTTTTTT. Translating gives CASSLWGRGLTGELFF.

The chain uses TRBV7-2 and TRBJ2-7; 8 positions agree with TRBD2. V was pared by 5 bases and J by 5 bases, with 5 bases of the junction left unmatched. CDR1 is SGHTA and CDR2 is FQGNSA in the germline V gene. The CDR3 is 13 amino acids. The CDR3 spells CASSRGGWDEQYF. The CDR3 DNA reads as TGTGCCAGCAGCCGGGGGGGGTGGGACGAGCAGTACTTC.

The CDR3 DNA is TGTGCCAGCAGTGTTGGACAGGGCAGAAACACCATATATTTT. Its translation is CASSVGQGRNTIYF. The chain couples TRBV5-4 to TRBJ1-3, with 8 bases fitting TRBD1. The CDR3 has 14 amino acids. The J segment lost 5 bases and the V segment lost 5 bases, leaving 6 bases of the junction unmatched. In germline, CDR1 is SGHNT, CDR2 YYREEE (reference sequence). The full variable domain, in which reference TRBV5-4 and TRBJ1-3 provide the parts outside the CDR3, is ETGVTQSPTHLIKTRGQQVTLRCSSQSGHNTVSWYQQALGQGPQFIFQYYREEENGRGNFPPRFSGLQFPNYSSELNVNALELDDSALYLCASSVGQGRNTIYFGEGSWLTVV.

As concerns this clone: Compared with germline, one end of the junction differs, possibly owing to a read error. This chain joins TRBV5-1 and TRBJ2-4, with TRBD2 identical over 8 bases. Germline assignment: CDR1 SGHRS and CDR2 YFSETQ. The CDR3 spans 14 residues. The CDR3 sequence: CASSPGGAENSQYF. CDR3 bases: TGCGCCAGCAGCCCCGGGGGGGCCGAAAACAGTCAGTACTTC.

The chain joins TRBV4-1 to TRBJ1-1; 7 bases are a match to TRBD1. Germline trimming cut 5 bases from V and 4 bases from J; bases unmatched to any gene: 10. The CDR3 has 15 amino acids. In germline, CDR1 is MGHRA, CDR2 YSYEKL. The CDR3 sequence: CASSYPGTASTEAFF. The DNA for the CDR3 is TGCGCCAGCAGCTACCCTGGGACAGCGAGCACTGAAGCTTTCTTT.

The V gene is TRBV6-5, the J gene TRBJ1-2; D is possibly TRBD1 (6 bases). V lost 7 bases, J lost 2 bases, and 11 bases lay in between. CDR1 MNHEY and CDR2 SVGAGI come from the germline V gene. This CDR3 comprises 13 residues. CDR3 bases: TGTGCCAGCACCTCAGGGGTAAACTATGGCTACACCTTC. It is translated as CASTSGVNYGYTF.

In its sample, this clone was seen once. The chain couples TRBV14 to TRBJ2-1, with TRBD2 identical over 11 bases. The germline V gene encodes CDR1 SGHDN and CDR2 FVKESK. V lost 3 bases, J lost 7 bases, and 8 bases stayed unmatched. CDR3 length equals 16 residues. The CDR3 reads CASSQTRLAGLNEQFF. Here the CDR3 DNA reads TGTGCCAGCAGCCAGACAAGACTAGCGGGATTGAATGAGCAGTTCTTC.

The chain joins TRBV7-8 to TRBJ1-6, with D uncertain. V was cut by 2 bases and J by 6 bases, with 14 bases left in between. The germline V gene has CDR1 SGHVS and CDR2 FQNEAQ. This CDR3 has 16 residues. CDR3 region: CASSLNGVESNSPLHF. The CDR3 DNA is TGTGCCAGCAGCTTAAATGGAGTTGAGAGTAATTCACCCCTCCACTTT.

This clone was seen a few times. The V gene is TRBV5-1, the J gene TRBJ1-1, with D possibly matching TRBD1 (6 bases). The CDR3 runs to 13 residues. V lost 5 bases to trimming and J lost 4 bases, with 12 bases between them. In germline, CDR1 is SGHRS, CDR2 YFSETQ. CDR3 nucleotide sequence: TGCGCCAGCAGTACACAGGGTAGCACTGAAGCTTTCTTT. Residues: CASSTQGSTEAFF.

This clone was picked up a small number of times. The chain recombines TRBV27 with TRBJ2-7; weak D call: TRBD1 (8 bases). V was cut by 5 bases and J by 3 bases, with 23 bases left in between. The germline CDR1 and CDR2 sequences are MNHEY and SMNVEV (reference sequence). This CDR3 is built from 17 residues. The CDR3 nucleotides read TGTGCCAGCAGTACATTGGGAATACAGGGGGGGGTCTACGAGCAGTACTTC. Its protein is CASSTLGIQGGVYEQYF.

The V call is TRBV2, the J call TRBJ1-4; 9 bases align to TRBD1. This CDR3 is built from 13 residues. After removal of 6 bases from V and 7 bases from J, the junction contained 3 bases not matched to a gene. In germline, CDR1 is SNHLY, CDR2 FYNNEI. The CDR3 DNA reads TGTGCCAGCAGGGGGACAGGGAGTGAAAAACTGTTTTTT. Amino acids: CASRGTGSEKLFF.

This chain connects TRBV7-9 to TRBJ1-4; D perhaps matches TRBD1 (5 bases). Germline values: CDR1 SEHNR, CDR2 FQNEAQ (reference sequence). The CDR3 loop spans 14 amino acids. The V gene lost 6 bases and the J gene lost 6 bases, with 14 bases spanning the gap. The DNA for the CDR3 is TGTGCCAGCAGTGTCGGCAGGGAAGATGAAAAACTGTTTTTT. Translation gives CASSVGREDEKLFF.

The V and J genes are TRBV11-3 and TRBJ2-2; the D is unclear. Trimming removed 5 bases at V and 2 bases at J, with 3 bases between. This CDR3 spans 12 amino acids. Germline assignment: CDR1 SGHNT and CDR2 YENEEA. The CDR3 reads CASSPNTGELFF. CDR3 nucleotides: TGTGCCAGCAGCCCTAACACCGGGGAGCTGTTTTTT.

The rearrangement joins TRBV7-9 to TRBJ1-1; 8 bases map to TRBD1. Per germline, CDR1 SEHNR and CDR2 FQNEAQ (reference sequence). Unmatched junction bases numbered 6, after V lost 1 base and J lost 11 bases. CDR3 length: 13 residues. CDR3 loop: CASSLDQGAGAFF. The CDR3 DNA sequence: TGTGCCAGCAGCTTAGATCAGGGGGCAGGTGCTTTCTTT.

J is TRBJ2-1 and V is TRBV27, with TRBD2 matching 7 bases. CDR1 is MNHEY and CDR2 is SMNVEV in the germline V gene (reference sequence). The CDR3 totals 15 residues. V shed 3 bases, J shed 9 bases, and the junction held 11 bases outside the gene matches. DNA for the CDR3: TGTGCCAGCAGTTTGGTTGCGGGAGCCGTAGGTGAGCAGTTCTTC. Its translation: CASSLVAGAVGEQFF.